The 2 T cell receptor beta chains reported below all come from one sample, sequenced in a study of T cell repertoires in cytomegalovirus infection. The antigens of these receptors remain unknown. TCRdb redid the calling of the reads with MiXCR, one entry per CDR3 protein. Of roughly 730,000 distinct CDR3 sequences listed, roughly a third are singletons. The input for sequencing was cultured PBMCs, taken from culture after CMV antigen stimulation. The receptors shown here come from a human donor in good health (CMV status not recorded). Some clones in this sample may be carry-over from other donors' samples.

This clonotype was detected only a few times. The J gene is TRBJ2-3, the V gene TRBV12-5; the D is unclear. The germline CDR1 and CDR2 sequences are LGHNT and FRNRAP. V lost 2 bases to trimming and J lost 2 bases, with 2 bases between them. The CDR3 is 12 residues long. In DNA, the CDR3 is TGTGCTAGTGGTTTGTCCACAGATACGCAGTATTTT. Translation gives CASGLSTDTQYF. The full variable domain, with the rest looked up from reference TRBV12-5 and TRBJ2-3, is DARVTQTPRHKVTEMGQEVTMRCQPILGHNTVFWYRQTMMQGLELLAYFRNRAPLDDSGMPKDRFSAEMPDATLATLKIQPSEPRDSAVYFCASGLSTDTQYFGPGTRLTVL.

This clonotype was counted a few times. The genes are TRBV19 and TRBJ2-7; D is possibly TRBD1 (5 bases). The CDR3 consists of 14 residues. The germline V gene encodes CDR1 LNHDA and CDR2 SQIVND (reference sequence). V shed 4 bases and J shed 3 bases, with 13 bases lying between them. The CDR3 loop reads CASSTARVGYEQYF. DNA for the CDR3: TGTGCCAGTAGTACAGCCAGGGTTGGCTACGAGCAGTACTTC.